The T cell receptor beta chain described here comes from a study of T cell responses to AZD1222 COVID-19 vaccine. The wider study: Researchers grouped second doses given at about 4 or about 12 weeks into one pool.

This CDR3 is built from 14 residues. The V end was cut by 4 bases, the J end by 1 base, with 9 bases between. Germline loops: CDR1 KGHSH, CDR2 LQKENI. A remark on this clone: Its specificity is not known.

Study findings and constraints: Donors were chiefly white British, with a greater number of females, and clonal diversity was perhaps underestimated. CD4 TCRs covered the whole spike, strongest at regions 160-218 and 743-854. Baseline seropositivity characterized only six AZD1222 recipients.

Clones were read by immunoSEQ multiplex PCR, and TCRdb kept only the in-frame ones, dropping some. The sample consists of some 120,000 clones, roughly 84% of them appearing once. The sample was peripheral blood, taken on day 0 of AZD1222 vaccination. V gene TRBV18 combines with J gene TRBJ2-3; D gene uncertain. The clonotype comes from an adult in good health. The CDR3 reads CASSQLGGTDTQYF. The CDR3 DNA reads TGTGCCAGCTCACAGCTTGGCGGCACAGATACGCAGTATTTT.